One T cell receptor (beta chain) is described in this entry. Germline assignment: CDR1 LNHDA and CDR2 SQIVND (reference sequence). This CDR3 is 17 amino acids long. J was trimmed by 8 bases and V by 0 bases; bases with no gene match: 13. Measured with immunoSEQ multiplex PCR; TCRdb has only the in-frame clones, and not every one. The sample lists 150,000 to 200,000 clones, roughly nine tenths occurring once. This sample is part of a study of T cell responses to AZD1222 COVID-19 vaccine. Here the sequenced sample was peripheral blood, taken 28 days after the second AZD1222 dose. The chain links TRBV19 to TRBJ2-1; the match to TRBD1 covers 7 bases. The clonotype originates from an adult who received the AZD1222 COVID-19 vaccine. The CDR3 sequence: CASSIDLLGEGADEQFF. CDR3 nucleotides: TGTGCCAGTAGTATAGATCTATTAGGCGAGGGGGCCGATGAGCAGTTCTTC.